This T cell receptor (beta chain) was obtained from a study of cytomegalovirus exposure and HLA in healthy donors. Study outcomes and limitations: A later analysis reportedly identified an Asian-associated ancestry cluster as carrying fewer N-insertions than the roughly 600-donor mean. A later analysis showed HLA-associated TCR beta chains outstripping equally common others in clonal expansion.

The CDR3 has 16 residues. Germline V gene data show CDR1 as SGHDN and CDR2 as FVKESK. 13 Jbeta primers and 60 Vbeta primers were used for the PCR. Measured with immunoSEQ multiplex PCR; TCRdb has only the in-frame clones, and not every one. Found here are over 100,000 clones; the top ten clones hold more than 1.5%. Remarks on this clone: The antigen is not known.

This sequence originates from a man younger than 30 in good health and CMV-seronegative. The sample consisted of PBMCs. The chain has TRBV14 and TRBJ2-5; TRBD2 matches 9 bases. The end of the DNA aligns better with TRBJ2-7, so the J call may be wrong. CDR3 region: CASSQDGLAGYYEQYF. CDR3 nucleotides: TGTGCCAGCAGCCAAGATGGGCTAGCGGGGTACTACGAGCAGTACTTC.